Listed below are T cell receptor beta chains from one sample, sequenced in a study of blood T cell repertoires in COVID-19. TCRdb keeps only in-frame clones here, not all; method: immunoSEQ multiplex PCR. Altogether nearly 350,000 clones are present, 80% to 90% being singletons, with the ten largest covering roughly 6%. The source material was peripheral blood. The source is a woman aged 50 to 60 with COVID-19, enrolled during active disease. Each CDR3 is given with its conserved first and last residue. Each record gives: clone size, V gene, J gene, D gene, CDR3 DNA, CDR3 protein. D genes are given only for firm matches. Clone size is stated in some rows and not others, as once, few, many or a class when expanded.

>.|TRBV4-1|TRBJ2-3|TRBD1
TGCGCCAGCAGCCAAGATTTGGGACAGGGGCCCTGGGGAGATACGCAGTATTTT
CASSQDLGQGPWGDTQYF
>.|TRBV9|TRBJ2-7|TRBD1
TGTGCCAGCAGCGTAGATTGGACAGGGGACGAGCAGTACTTC
CASSVDWTGDEQYF
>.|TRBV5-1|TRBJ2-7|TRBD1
TGCGCCAGCAGCGCCTGGACAGGGATTGGCTACGAGCAGTACTTC
CASSAWTGIGYEQYF
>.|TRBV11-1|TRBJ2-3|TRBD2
TGTGCCAGCAGTCCGGGGGGGGCTAGCACAGATACGCAGTATTTT
CASSPGGASTDTQYF
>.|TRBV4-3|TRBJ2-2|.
TGCGCCAGCAGCCAAGAAGCCCTAGCGAACACCGGGGAGCTGTTTTTT
CASSQEALANTGELFF
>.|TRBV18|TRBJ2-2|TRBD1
TGTGCCAGCTCACGAGGGACAGGGGACACCGGGGAGCTGTTTTTT
CASSRGTGDTGELFF
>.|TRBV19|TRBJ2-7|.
TGTGCCAGTAGCGACGGGGTGGATGTCTACGAGCAGTACTTC
CASSDGVDVYEQYF
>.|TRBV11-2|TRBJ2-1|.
TGTGCCAGCAGCTTAAGGAGGGACAATGAGCAGTTCTTC
CASSLRRDNEQFF
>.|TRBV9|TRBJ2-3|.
TGTGCCAGCAGCGTAGCCAGAGATACGCAGTATTTT
CASSVARDTQYF
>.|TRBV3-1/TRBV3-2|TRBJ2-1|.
TGTGCCAGCAGCTATGACAGTTTCTCCTACAATGAGCAGTTCTTC
CASSYDSFSYNEQFF
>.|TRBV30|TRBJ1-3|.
TGTGCCTGGAGTCTCGAGCGCTCTGGAAACACCATATATTTT
CAWSLERSGNTIYF
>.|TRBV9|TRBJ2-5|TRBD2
TGTGCCAGCAGCACACACCTCCTAGCGGGGGGGTACCAAGAGACCCAGTACTTC
CASSTHLLAGGYQETQYF
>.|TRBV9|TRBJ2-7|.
TGTGCCAGCAGCGTAGCTGCGCAGGGTGGCTACGAGCAGTACTTC
CASSVAAQGGYEQYF
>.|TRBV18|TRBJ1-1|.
TGTGCCAGCTCTGCGGCCAACACTGAAGCTTTCTTT
CASSAANTEAFF
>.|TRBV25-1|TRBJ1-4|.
TGTGCCAGCAGGGTTACGGGTGTTGAAAAACTGTTTTTT
CASRVTGVEKLFF
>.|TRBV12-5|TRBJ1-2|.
TGTGCTAGTGGTTCCCCCTACGGGGTAGAGGGCTACACCTTC
CASGSPYGVEGYTF
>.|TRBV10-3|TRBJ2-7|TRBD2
TGTGCCATCAGTGAAGGGCCTAGCGGGAGCGCCTACGAGCAGTACTTC
CAISEGPSGSAYEQYF
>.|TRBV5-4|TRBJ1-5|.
TGTGCCAGCAGCTTGGAAGGCGGTGATCAGCCCCAGCATTTT
CASSLEGGDQPQHF
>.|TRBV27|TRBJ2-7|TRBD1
TGTGCCAGCGGGATGGGACAGGGGGAGCCCTACGAGCAGTACTTC
CASGMGQGEPYEQYF
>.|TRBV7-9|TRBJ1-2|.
TGTGCCAGCAGCCTAGGAGATGGCTACACCTTC
CASSLGDGYTF
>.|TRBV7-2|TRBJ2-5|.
TGTGCCAGCAGCTTAGCGGGGCGACTAGTAGGAGAGACCCAGTACTTC
CASSLAGRLVGETQYF
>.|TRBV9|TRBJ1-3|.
TGTGCCAGCAGCCCCGGGGCTGGAAACACCATATATTTT
CASSPGAGNTIYF
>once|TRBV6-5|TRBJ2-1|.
TGTGCCAGCAGTTTAAGGGGCGATGAGCAGTTCTTC
CASSLRGDEQFF
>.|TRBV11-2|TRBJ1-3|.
TGTGCCAGCAGGCTGACAGTCTCTGGAAACACCATATATTTT
CASRLTVSGNTIYF
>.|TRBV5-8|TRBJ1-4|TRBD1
TGTGCCAGCAGCTCGGGAGACAGGGCAACTAATGAAAAACTGTTTTTT
CASSSGDRATNEKLFF
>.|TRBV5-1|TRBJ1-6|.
TGCGCCAGCAGCTTGGGTCCACAGTCCTATAATTCACCCCTCCACTTT
CASSLGPQSYNSPLHF
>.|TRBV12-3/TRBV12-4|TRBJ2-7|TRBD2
TGTGCCAGCAGTTCCGGGACTAGCAGCGAGCAGTACTTC
CASSSGTSSEQYF
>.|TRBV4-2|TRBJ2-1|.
TGTGCCAGCAGCCAAGATGGGTTTGGGGGCCCCCTAGACAATGAGCAGTTCTTC
CASSQDGFGGPLDNEQFF
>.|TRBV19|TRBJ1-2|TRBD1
TGTGCCAGTAGGACCCTCGGACAGGGACGCGGCTACACCTTC
CASRTLGQGRGYTF
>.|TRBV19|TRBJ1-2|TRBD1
TGTGCCAGTAGGGGACAGGGGGCTAAGGGTGGGGGCTACACCTTC
CASRGQGAKGGGYTF
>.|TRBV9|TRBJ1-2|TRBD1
TGTGCCAGCAGCGGCCTGGGACAGAAAAAGATGGGCTACACCTTC
CASSGLGQKKMGYTF
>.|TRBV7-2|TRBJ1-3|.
TGTGCCAGCAGCCTAATGGGGGGTGAAGGAAACACCATATATTTT
CASSLMGGEGNTIYF
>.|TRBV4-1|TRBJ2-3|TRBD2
TGCGCCAGCAGCCAAGGGACTAGCGGGAGGTGGTCAGATACGCAGTATTTT
CASSQGTSGRWSDTQYF
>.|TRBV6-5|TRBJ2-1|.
TGTGCCAGCAGGTCCCAGGGGACGTACAATGAGCAGTTCTTC
CASRSQGTYNEQFF
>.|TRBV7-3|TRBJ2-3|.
TGTGCCAGCAGCCCGACAGGTTTTGATACGCAGTATTTT
CASSPTGFDTQYF
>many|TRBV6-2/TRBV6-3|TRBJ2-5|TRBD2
TGTGCCAGCAGTTACCGGAGGCTAGCGGGAGGGCAAGAGACCCAGTACTTC
CASSYRRLAGGQETQYF
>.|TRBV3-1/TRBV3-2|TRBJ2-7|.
TGTGCCAGCAGCCGTCGACTCGACTCCTCCTACGAGCAGTACTTC
CASSRRLDSSYEQYF
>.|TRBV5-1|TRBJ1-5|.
TGCGCCAGCAGCCAGGGACAAAATCAGCCCCAGCATTTT
CASSQGQNQPQHF
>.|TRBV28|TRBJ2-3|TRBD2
TGTGCCAGCAGTCAACTAGCGGGAGTGGGTACAGATACGCAGTATTTT
CASSQLAGVGTDTQYF
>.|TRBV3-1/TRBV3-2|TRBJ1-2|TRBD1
TGTGCCAGCAGCACCCGACAGGGGGCGAAAGGCTACACCTTC
CASSTRQGAKGYTF
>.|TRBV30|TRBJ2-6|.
TGTGCCTGGAGTAAGACAGCTTCTGGGGCCAACGTCCTGACTTTC
CAWSKTASGANVLTF
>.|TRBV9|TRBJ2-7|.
TGTGCCAGCAGCGTACTAGGGAGCAGCGAGCAGTACTTC
CASSVLGSSEQYF
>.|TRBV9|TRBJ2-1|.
TGTGCCAGCAGCGTACGGACACTTGAATCCAATGAGCAGTTCTTC
CASSVRTLESNEQFF
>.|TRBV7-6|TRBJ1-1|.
TGTGCCAGCAGCTTAGGGCCTACAGGGAACACTGAAGCTTTCTTT
CASSLGPTGNTEAFF
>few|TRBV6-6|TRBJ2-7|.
TGTGCCAGCAGGAGGTCCGGGACAACTTACGAGCAGTACTTC
CASRRSGTTYEQYF
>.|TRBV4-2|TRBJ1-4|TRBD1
TGTGCCAGCAGACCGGGACAGGGGAATGAAAAACTGTTTTTT
CASRPGQGNEKLFF
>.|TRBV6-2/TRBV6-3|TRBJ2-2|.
TGTGCCAGCAGTTACGGCGGGAACACCGGGGAGCTGTTTTTT
CASSYGGNTGELFF
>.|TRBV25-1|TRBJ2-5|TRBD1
TGTGCCAGCAGTGAATATGGGGGACAGGGGGCGGGCGAGACCCAGTACTTC
CASSEYGGQGAGETQYF
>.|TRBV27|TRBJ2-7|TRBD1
TGTGCCAGCAAACGGGACAGGGGGACAGCCTACGAGCAGTACTTC
CASKRDRGTAYEQYF
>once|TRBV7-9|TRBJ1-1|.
TGTGCCAGCAGCTTGGCAACAGGGACCTATGAAGCTTTCTTT
CASSLATGTYEAFF
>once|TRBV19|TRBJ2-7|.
TGTGCCAGTAGTATGGGCTCCTCCTACGAGCAGTACTTC
CASSMGSSYEQYF
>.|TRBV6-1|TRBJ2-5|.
TGTGCCAGCAGTGATATTGGCCTGACAGAGGAGACCCAGTACTTC
CASSDIGLTEETQYF
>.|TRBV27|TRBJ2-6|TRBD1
TGTGCCAACAGTTTCCAGGGGGCAGGCTCTGGGGCCAACGTCCTGACTTTC
CANSFQGAGSGANVLTF